This entry features one TCR beta chain sequence. Original processing notes: Nucleated cell counts were estimated from reference gene primer amplification. The data were produced by immunoSEQ multiplex PCR, yet TCRdb's version contains in-frame clones alone and is incomplete. The DNA was the basis for D and trimming; V, J and clone size are from that table. The profile shows approximately 240,000 clones, 65% to 85% of them singletons. The CDR3 contains 16 residues. The J segment lost 5 bases and the V segment lost 4 bases, leaving 13 bases of the junction unmatched. Germline CDR1 is SGHRS and CDR2 is YFSETQ. This record belongs to a study of blood T cell repertoires in COVID-19. For the study at large: Italy, Spain and the United States were the sources of the convalescent and acute COVID-19 samples. Nucleic acid was either cDNA or gDNA, and it came from T cells, B-cell-depleted T cells, or PBMCs.

This chain uses TRBV5-1 with TRBJ1-2; 8 nucleotides agree with TRBD1. Specimen: peripheral blood. The TCR originated in a woman aged 55-69 years with acute or convalescent COVID-19. The CDR3 sequence: CASSAGQGAKDYGYTF. The DNA of the CDR3 is TGCGCCAGCAGCGCTGGACAGGGCGCCAAAGATTATGGCTACACCTTC.